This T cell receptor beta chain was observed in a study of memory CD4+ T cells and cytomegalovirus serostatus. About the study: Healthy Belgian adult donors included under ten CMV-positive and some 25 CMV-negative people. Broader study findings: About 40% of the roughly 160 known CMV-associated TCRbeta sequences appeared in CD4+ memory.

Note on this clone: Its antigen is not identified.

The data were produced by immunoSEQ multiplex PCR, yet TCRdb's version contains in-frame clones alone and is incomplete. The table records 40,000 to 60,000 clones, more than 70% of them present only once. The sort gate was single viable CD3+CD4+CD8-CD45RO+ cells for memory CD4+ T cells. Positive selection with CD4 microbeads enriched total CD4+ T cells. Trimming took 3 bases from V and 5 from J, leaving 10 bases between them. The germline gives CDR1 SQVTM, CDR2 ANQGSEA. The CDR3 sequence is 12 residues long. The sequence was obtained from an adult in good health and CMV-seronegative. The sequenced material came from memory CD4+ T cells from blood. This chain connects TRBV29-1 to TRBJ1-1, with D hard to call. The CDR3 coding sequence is TGCAGCGTTGAGCAGACGGAGACTGAAGCTTTCTTT. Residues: CSVEQTETEAFF.